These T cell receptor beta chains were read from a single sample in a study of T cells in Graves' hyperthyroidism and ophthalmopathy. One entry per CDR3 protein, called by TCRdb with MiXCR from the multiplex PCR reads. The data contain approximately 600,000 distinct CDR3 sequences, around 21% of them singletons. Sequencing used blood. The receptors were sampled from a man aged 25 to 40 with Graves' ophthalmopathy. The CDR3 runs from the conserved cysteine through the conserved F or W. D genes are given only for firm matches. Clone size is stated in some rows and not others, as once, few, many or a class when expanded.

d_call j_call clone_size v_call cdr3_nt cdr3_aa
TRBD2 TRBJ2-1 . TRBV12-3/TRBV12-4 TGTGCCAGCAGTTTAGGGACTAGCAGGAATGAGCAGTTCTTC CASSLGTSRNEQFF
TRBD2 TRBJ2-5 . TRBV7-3 TGTGCCAGCAGCCTCCGGGAGGGTTTGGAGACCCAGTACTTC CASSLREGLETQYF
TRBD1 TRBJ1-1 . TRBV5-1 TGTGCCAGCAGCCAGGGACAGGGGCACACTGGAGCTTTCTTT CASSQGQGHTGAFF
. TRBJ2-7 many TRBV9 TGTGCCAGCAGCGCCAGCTCAGGGGGAACAGGGGGGGCCTACGAGCAGTACTTC CASSASSGGTGGAYEQYF
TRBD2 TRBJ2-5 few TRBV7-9 TGTGCCAGCAGCTTATTCAAAGGACTAGCGGGAGAAGAGACCCAGTACTTC CASSLFKGLAGEETQYF
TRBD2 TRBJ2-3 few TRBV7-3 TGTGCCAGCAGCTCAAGTCCCGGACTAGCGGGTACAGATACGCAGTATTTT CASSSSPGLAGTDTQYF
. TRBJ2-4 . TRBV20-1 TGCAGTGCTAGGGGGACCTCTCTAGCCAAAAACATTCAGTACTTC CSARGTSLAKNIQYF
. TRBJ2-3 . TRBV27 TGTGCCAGCAGTATTAACAGGGTTGAAGATACGCAGTATTTT CASSINRVEDTQYF
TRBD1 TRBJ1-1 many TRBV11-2 TGTGCCAGCAGTTTTGAGGCCAGGGGGACTGAAGCTTTCTTT CASSFEARGTEAFF
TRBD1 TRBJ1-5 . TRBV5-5 TGTGCCAGCAGCTTTATTTCAGGGGGGAGCTACAATCAGCCCCAGCATTTT CASSFISGGSYNQPQHF
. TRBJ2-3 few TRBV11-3 TGTGCCAGCAGCTTAGCCCGAGGAGCGAGACCCACAGATGCGCAGTATTTT CASSLARGARPTDAQYF
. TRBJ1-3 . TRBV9 TGTGCCAGCAGCGTCGCCAGGGACTCTCCCTTTGGAAACACCATATATTTT CASSVARDSPFGNTIYF
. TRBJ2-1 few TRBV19 TGTGCCAGTAGTCCGGTTGCGGGATCCTACAATGAGCAGTTCTTC CASSPVAGSYNEQFF
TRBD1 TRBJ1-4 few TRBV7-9 TGTGCCAGCAGCTTACGGACAGGGGGCGATGAAAAACTGTTTTTT CASSLRTGGDEKLFF
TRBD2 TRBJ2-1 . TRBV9 TGTGCCAGCAGCGTAACGCGGGAGCGAGGAGAGCAGTTCTTC CASSVTRERGEQFF
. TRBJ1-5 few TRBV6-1 TGTGCCAGCAACCCCCCCGCGAGGACAGACAGCAATCAGCCCCAGCATTTT CASNPPARTDSNQPQHF
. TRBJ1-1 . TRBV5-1 TGCGCCACCTCCCCTTGGGGTCGGGGGGCGGCCACTGAAGCTTTCTTT CATSPWGRGAATEAFF
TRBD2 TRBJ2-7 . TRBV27 TGTGCCAGCAGGGGGAGCGGGAGGGCTAAAGAGCAGTACTTC CASRGSGRAKEQYF
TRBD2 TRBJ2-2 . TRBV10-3 TGTGCCAGCAGTTACGGGATAGCGGGAGGACGGGCCGGGGAGCTGTTTTTT CASSYGIAGGRAGELFF
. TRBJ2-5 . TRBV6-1 TGTGCCAGCACGTCGATTTCGGACTTATTGGGGGAGACCCAGTACTTC CASTSISDLLGETQYF
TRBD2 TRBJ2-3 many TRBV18 TGTGCCAGCTCACCACGTACTAGCGGGAGTTCGGATACGCAGTATTTT CASSPRTSGSSDTQYF
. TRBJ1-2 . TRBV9 TGTGCCAGCAGCTCCCTACAGGGAGGAAACTATGGCTACACCTTC CASSSLQGGNYGYTF
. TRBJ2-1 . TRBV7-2 TGTGCCAGCAGCCCCAAAAGACTAGTAGTTTATGAGCAGTTCTTC CASSPKRLVVYEQFF
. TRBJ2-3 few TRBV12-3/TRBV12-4 TGTGCCAGCAGTCCTAGACAGACAGCGCATACGCAGTATTTT CASSPRQTAHTQYF
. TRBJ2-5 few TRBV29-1 TGCAGCGTTGTCATAGGGGTCGAGACCCAGTACTTC CSVVIGVETQYF
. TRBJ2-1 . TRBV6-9 TGTGCCAGCAGTTACTCGAACAGGAGGTTAGATGAGCAGTTCTTC CASSYSNRRLDEQFF
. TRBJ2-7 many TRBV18 TGTGCCAGCTCGCGCCCCGGGACTTCCTACGAGCAGTACTTC CASSRPGTSYEQYF
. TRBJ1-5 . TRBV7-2 TGTGCCAGCAGCTTAGGAAGTCCCCGCGGCAATCAGCCCCAGCATTTT CASSLGSPRGNQPQHF
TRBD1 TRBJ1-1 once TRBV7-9 TGTGCCAGCAGCCGTAGCCCATTGACAGGGGGATTGACTGAAGCTTTCTTT CASSRSPLTGGLTEAFF
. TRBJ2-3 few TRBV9 TGTGCCAGCAGCTTCCCTGGGGGAGGCGGGGGCACAGATACGCAGTATTTT CASSFPGGGGGTDTQYF
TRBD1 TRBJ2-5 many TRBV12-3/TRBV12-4 TGTGCCAGCAGTAGATCCGGGACAGGGGGAGAGACCCAGTACTTC CASSRSGTGGETQYF
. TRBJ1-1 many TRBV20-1 TGCAGTGCTAGATCGAAGGGCGAAGCTTTCTTT CSARSKGEAFF
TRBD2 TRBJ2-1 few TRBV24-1 TGTGCCACCAGTGAGCCGTCTAGCGGGACCTACAATGAGCAGTTCTTC CATSEPSSGTYNEQFF
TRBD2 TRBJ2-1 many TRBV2 TGTGCCAGCAGGGAACTAGCGGGAGATTACAATGAGCAGTTCTTC CASRELAGDYNEQFF
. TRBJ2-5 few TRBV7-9 TGTGCCAGCAGCTCCCCTGGGACCCCTTACATTCAAGAGACCCAGTACTTC CASSSPGTPYIQETQYF
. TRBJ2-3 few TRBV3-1 TGTGCCAGCAGCCGCGGTTACAGCACAGATACGCAGTATTTT CASSRGYSTDTQYF
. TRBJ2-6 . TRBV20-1 TGCAGTGCTAGGGGGGAGGCCTTCGTCTCTGGGGCCAACGTCCTGACTTTC CSARGEAFVSGANVLTF
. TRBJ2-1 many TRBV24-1 TGTGCCACCAGGGCCGGGACGGGGAAAGCGGCACAGTTCTTC CATRAGTGKAAQFF
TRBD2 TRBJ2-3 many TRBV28 TGTGCCAGCAGTGCGCGACTAGCGGGAAACACAGATACGCAGTATTTT CASSARLAGNTDTQYF
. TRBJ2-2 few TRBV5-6 TGTGCCAGCAGCAAACGAAGGGCCGGGGAGCTGTTTTTT CASSKRRAGELFF
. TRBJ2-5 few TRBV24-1 TGTGCCACCAGTGATTATGGCGGAGGAGAGACCCAGTACTTC CATSDYGGGETQYF
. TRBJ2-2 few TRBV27 TGTGCCAGCAGTTTAAGTCAGAACACCGGGGAGCTGTTTTTT CASSLSQNTGELFF
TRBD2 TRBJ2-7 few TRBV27 TGTGCCAGCGGGGCGGGAGCTATCCTCTACGAGCAGTACTTC CASGAGAILYEQYF
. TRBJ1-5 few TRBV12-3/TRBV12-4 TGTGCCAGCAGTTTAGACGGGGGCACGGGTCAGCCCCAGCATTTT CASSLDGGTGQPQHF
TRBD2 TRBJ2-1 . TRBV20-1 TGCAGTTGTTCATGGGGGGGGCAGTTCTTC CSCSWGGQFF
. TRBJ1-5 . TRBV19 TGTGCCAGTAGTATGTCTCTTGGCAGAACCAATCAGCCCCAGCATTTT CASSMSLGRTNQPQHF
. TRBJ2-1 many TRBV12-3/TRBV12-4 TGTGCCAGCAGTCCCTCTCAGCAGGACAATGAGCAGTTCTTC CASSPSQQDNEQFF
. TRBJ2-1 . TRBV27 TGTGCCAGCAGTTTTTCGACCGAAGGCTACAATGAGCAGTTCTTC CASSFSTEGYNEQFF
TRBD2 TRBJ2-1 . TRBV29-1 TGCAGCGTTGACCCCTGGGGGACTAGCAGAGATGAGCAGTTCTTC CSVDPWGTSRDEQFF
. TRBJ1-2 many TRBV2 TGTGCCGACCGACCGGGACGCGACTATGGCTACACCTTC CADRPGRDYGYTF